Sequencing of this T cell receptor (beta chain) was carried out in a study of T cell changes during pregnancy in multiple sclerosis. Repertoires were generated with immunoSEQ multiplex PCR, while TCRdb's copy carries only in-frame clones and drops some. The sample contains around 80,000 clones, 90% to 95% of which appear only once. The germline V and J ends were trimmed by 6 bases and 4 bases, with 10 bases remaining between them. This CDR3 spans 13 amino acids. The germline CDR1 and CDR2 sequences are SNHLY and FYNNEI. V and J are TRBV2 and TRBJ1-5, with D possibly TRBD1 on 5 matching bases. This material consisted of peripheral blood, taken in the second trimester of pregnancy. The sequence derives from a female donor in good health, enrolled as a control in a pregnancy study. In DNA form, the CDR3 reads TGTGCCAGCAGAGCCCAGGGTAATCAGCCCCAGCATTTT. This sequence encodes CASRAQGNQPQHF. The whole variable domain, remainder taken from reference TRBV2 and TRBJ1-5, is EPEVTQTPSHQVTQMGQEVILRCVPISNHLYFYWYRQILGQKVEFLVSFYNNEISEKSEIFDDQFSVERPDGSNFTLKIRSTKLEDSAMYFCASRAQGNQPQHFGDGTRLSIL.